The rows below give T cell receptor beta chains drawn from one sample of a study of control samples from healthy donors and cancer patients. Sequenced by immunoSEQ multiplex PCR; TCRdb stores in-frame clones only, minus some. The repertoire holds approximately 89,000 clones, with approximately 89% as singletons. The sequencing sample was made of blood. The source of these receptors is a man in his fifties or sixties in good health. Each CDR3 is given with its conserved first and last residue. The D gene is left open where the match is weak. Clone size appears in some rows only: once, few, many, or a class for an expanded clone.

TGTGCCAGCAGTGAAACGGGGACAGGTGGGGGTTCACCCCTCCACTTT | CASSETGTGGGSPLHF | TRBJ1-6 | TRBV6-1 | TRBD1 | .
TGTGCCAGCAGCCAATCGGACAGCCCACAAGAGACCCAGTACTTC | CASSQSDSPQETQYF | TRBJ2-5 | TRBV3-1/TRBV3-2 | . | few
TGTGCCAGCAGCCTACCAAGGGGGGGTCACACTGAAGCTTTCTTT | CASSLPRGGHTEAFF | TRBJ1-1 | TRBV14 | . | .
TGTGCCAGCAGTTTAAGACTATACACAGATACGCAGTATTTT | CASSLRLYTDTQYF | TRBJ2-3 | TRBV27 | . | .
TGTGCCAGCAGCCAGGACGGGACTATTGTTGAAGCTTTCTTT | CASSQDGTIVEAFF | TRBJ1-1 | TRBV14 | . | .
TGTGCCAGCAGCCGCGACTACAGGGGCAGCTCTGGAAACACCATATATTTT | CASSRDYRGSSGNTIYF | TRBJ1-3 | TRBV3-1/TRBV3-2 | TRBD1 | .
TGTGCCAGCTCACGGGACAGCTACATGAACACTGAAGCTTTCTTT | CASSRDSYMNTEAFF | TRBJ1-1 | TRBV18 | TRBD1 | .
TGTGCCAGCAGTTTGGACAGGGGGGCAAGTGGGGAGCTGTTTTTT | CASSLDRGASGELFF | TRBJ2-2 | TRBV28 | TRBD1 | .
TGTGCCAGCAGTGAGCTCGAGGGAGGTGGCACAGATACGCAGTATTTT | CASSELEGGGTDTQYF | TRBJ2-3 | TRBV6-4 | . | .
TGTGCCAGCAGTGACCCTAGGGGAAGGGGGGGAGAGACCCAGTACTTC | CASSDPRGRGGETQYF | TRBJ2-5 | TRBV2 | . | once
TGTGCCAGCAGCTTGTATGACTCTAGCTCCTATAATTCACCCCTCCACTTT | CASSLYDSSSYNSPLHF | TRBJ1-6 | TRBV5-5 | . | .
TGTGCCAGCAGCATCCGGTCAGGGGGCAAGAGTTACAATGAGCAGTTCTTC | CASSIRSGGKSYNEQFF | TRBJ2-1 | TRBV21-1 | . | .
TGCAGCGTCCCGACAGGGGAGAACACTGAAGCTTTCTTT | CSVPTGENTEAFF | TRBJ1-1 | TRBV29-1 | TRBD1 | .
TGCGCCAGCACCCCCTCCGGGGGGTACAATGAGCAGTTCTTC | CASTPSGGYNEQFF | TRBJ2-1 | TRBV5-1 | TRBD2 | .
TGCAGTGCCTTCCCTGCGGAGACCCAGTACTTC | CSAFPAETQYF | TRBJ2-5 | TRBV20-1 | . | once
TGTGCCAGCAGCTTAGGGGGACTAGCGGGAGTAGGGTACGAGCAGTACTTC | CASSLGGLAGVGYEQYF | TRBJ2-7 | TRBV11-2 | TRBD2 | .
TGTGCCAGCAGCTTTGGCAGAAACTGGGACGGGGAGCTGTTTTTT | CASSFGRNWDGELFF | TRBJ2-2 | TRBV5-5 | . | .
TGTGCCAGCTCCACGGGTAGCGCGTACGGTACGCAGTATTTT | CASSTGSAYGTQYF | TRBJ2-3 | TRBV9 | . | few
TGCGCCAGCAGCAGGGAAGGGACGGGTCAGCCCCAGCATTTT | CASSREGTGQPQHF | TRBJ1-5 | TRBV5-1 | . | .
TGCAGCGTTGATCAAAGTGGGACAGGGGGTTCCTACGAGCAGTACTTC | CSVDQSGTGGSYEQYF | TRBJ2-7 | TRBV29-1 | TRBD1 | .
TGTGCCAGTAGTATAGGAGACAGGGGCAGCTCTGGAAACACCATATATTTT | CASSIGDRGSSGNTIYF | TRBJ1-3 | TRBV19 | TRBD1 | .
TGCGCCAGCAGACCGAAATCACAGGGTTTCGTGAACACTGAAGCTTTCTTT | CASRPKSQGFVNTEAFF | TRBJ1-1 | TRBV4-3 | . | once
TGTGCCAGCAGCATTCTACAGGGGGGGCAGGTCTATGGCTACACCTTC | CASSILQGGQVYGYTF | TRBJ1-2 | TRBV5-6 | TRBD1 | .
TGTGCCAGCAGCTCCCAGCTACTAGCGGACAATGAGCAGTTCTTC | CASSSQLLADNEQFF | TRBJ2-1 | TRBV9 | TRBD2 | few
TGTGCCAGCAGGCCGGTGACTAGCGGGAATGAGCAGTTCTTC | CASRPVTSGNEQFF | TRBJ2-1 | TRBV27 | TRBD2 | .
TGTGCCAGCGAAATAGCGGTAACAGATACGCAGTATTTT | CASEIAVTDTQYF | TRBJ2-3 | TRBV13 | . | .
TGTGCCAGCAGCCACTTCGAGGGCCCGACGGCCTACGAGCAGTACTTC | CASSHFEGPTAYEQYF | TRBJ2-7 | TRBV7-9 | . | .
TGTGCCACCAGTAGAGCGATGAACGGGGAGCTGTTTTTT | CATSRAMNGELFF | TRBJ2-2 | TRBV24-1 | . | .
TGTGCCAGCAGTTCGGACAGGATCTATGGCTACACCTTC | CASSSDRIYGYTF | TRBJ1-2 | TRBV6-6 | TRBD1 | .
TGTGCCAGCAGCTCAGGACTAGCGGGGATTAACACCGGGGAGCTGTTTTTT | CASSSGLAGINTGELFF | TRBJ2-2 | TRBV7-6 | TRBD2 | once
TGCGCCAGCAGCGAGGGACAGAGTAGCTCTGGGGCCAACGTCCTGACTTTC | CASSEGQSSSGANVLTF | TRBJ2-6 | TRBV5-1 | TRBD1 | .
TGCAGCGTTGAAGATTGGGCGTACCTCTCACTAGGGACCCCCATGTTGGCCCAGTACTTC | CSVEDWAYLSLGTPMLAQYF | TRBJ2-5 | TRBV29-1 | . | .
TGCGCCAGCAGCCAGTTCCTTGTTTCACCCCTCCACTTT | CASSQFLVSPLHF | TRBJ1-6 | TRBV4-1 | . | once
TGTGCCAGCACCCCCCGGTTCGGGTTGAATCCGGAAGGCTACACCTTC | CASTPRFGLNPEGYTF | TRBJ1-2 | TRBV2 | . | few
TGTGCCAGCAGCTTGGGCCTAGCGGGCTCCTACAATGAGCAGTTCTTC | CASSLGLAGSYNEQFF | TRBJ2-1 | TRBV5-4 | TRBD2 | .
TGTGCCATCAGTTGGGACAGGGAGAGTACTGAAGCTTTCTTT | CAISWDRESTEAFF | TRBJ1-1 | TRBV10-3 | TRBD1 | once
TGTGCCAGCACACAGGGAGGTATGAACACTGAAGCTTTCTTT | CASTQGGMNTEAFF | TRBJ1-1 | TRBV2 | . | few
TGCGCCTGCTCTCCAGAGGGGCCCCACTCTGGAAACACCATATATTTT | CACSPEGPHSGNTIYF | TRBJ1-3 | TRBV5-1 | . | .
TGTGCCAGCACCCTACTAGCGTCTAGCACAGATACGCAGTATTTT | CASTLLASSTDTQYF | TRBJ2-3 | TRBV2 | TRBD2 | .
TGTGCCAGTAGTACCCGGGACAGCCTTTATGGCTACACCTTC | CASSTRDSLYGYTF | TRBJ1-2 | TRBV19 | TRBD1 | .
TGTGCCAGCAGCACCACAGCGGGTAATAAGAACACTGAAGCTTTCTTT | CASSTTAGNKNTEAFF | TRBJ1-1 | TRBV6-4 | . | .
TGCGCCAGCAGCCCGGGGGGGGCGGGCTCCTACGAGCAGTACTTC | CASSPGGAGSYEQYF | TRBJ2-7 | TRBV5-1 | TRBD2 | .
TGTGCCAGCAGCTTAACCGGCAGACCCGAAGAGACCCAGTACTTC | CASSLTGRPEETQYF | TRBJ2-5 | TRBV7-9 | . | .
TGTGCCAGCAGCGTAGGAGACAGGGGAGGATCACCCCTCCACTTT | CASSVGDRGGSPLHF | TRBJ1-6 | TRBV9 | TRBD1 | .
TGTGCCAGCAGCTTGAGCATCGGGAGCAATCAGCCCCAGCATTTT | CASSLSIGSNQPQHF | TRBJ1-5 | TRBV7-8 | . | .
TGCGCCAGCAGTCCGGACTTCACCTACGAGCAGTACTTC | CASSPDFTYEQYF | TRBJ2-7 | TRBV10-2 | . | .
TGTGCCAGCAGCCCGGGTCCAAGGACGCAGTATTTT | CASSPGPRTQYF | TRBJ2-3 | TRBV3-1/TRBV3-2 | . | .
TGTGCCATCAATCCCCGGGACAGGGGGATTGGTGGCTACACCTTC | CAINPRDRGIGGYTF | TRBJ1-2 | TRBV10-3 | TRBD1 | .
TGTGCCAGCAGCCCCCAAGCGGGGGGGGGCCTCAGGTGGGACTTC | CASSPQAGGGLRWDF | TRBJ2-7 | TRBV11-2 | TRBD2 | .
TGTGCCAGCAGCTCTAGGAACCCATCTGGAAACACCATATATTTT | CASSSRNPSGNTIYF | TRBJ1-3 | TRBV5-4 | . | .
TGTGCCAGCAGTTACGGAGGGACTAGCACAGATACGCAGTATTTT | CASSYGGTSTDTQYF | TRBJ2-3 | TRBV6-5 | . | .
TGTGCCAGCAGTCCCGACCGGGACAGGGTCAACGAGCAGTACTTC | CASSPDRDRVNEQYF | TRBJ2-7 | TRBV6-5 | TRBD1 | .
TGTGCCAGCAGCTTAGCGGGGGATAGCAATCAGCCCCAGCATTTT | CASSLAGDSNQPQHF | TRBJ1-5 | TRBV7-2 | . | .
TGTGCCAGCAAAAAACAGGGGGCGGGATACGAGCAGTACTTC | CASKKQGAGYEQYF | TRBJ2-7 | TRBV27 | TRBD1 | .